The 15 T cell receptor beta chains listed next were all sequenced from one sample in a study of T-cell memory formation after mild COVID-19. A single record per CDR3 protein comes from TCRdb applying MiXCR to the 5' RACE reads. The repertoire holds 350,000 or so distinct CDR3 sequences, with over 20% as singletons. Sequenced: PBMCs or a T cell subset sorted from them (not recorded which). The receptors originated from an adult woman who had mild COVID-19 (a few samples of this study predate the infection). Cell type and time point are not known.

This clonotype came up a few times. The CDR3 reads CASSLSSASATDTQYF. CDR3 DNA: TGTGCCAGCAGTTTATCTTCGGCTAGCGCCACAGATACGCAGTATTTT. This rearrangement joins TRBV27 to TRBJ2-3; maybe TRBD2 (6 bases). With 0 bases removed from V and 2 bases from J, the gap between germline ends came to 12 bases. This CDR3 has 16 amino acids. Germline CDR1 MNHEY, CDR2 SMNVEV (reference sequence).

This clonotype came up a few times. The rearrangement links TRBV7-2 to TRBJ2-7, with 9 bases fitting TRBD1. Germline V gene lookup returns CDR1 SGHTA and CDR2 FQGNSA. With 5 bases clipped from V and 4 bases from J, the junction kept 9 bases outside the gene matches. This CDR3 has 15 residues. The CDR3 coding sequence is TGTGCCAGCAGCCATGGCGGGACAGGGCTATACGAGCAGTACTTC. Translated: CASSHGGTGLYEQYF.

This clonotype appeared a few times. V is TRBV11-2 and J is TRBJ2-5; D possibly uses TRBD1 or TRBD2 (5 bases each). This CDR3 is built from 18 residues. Germline lookup yields CDR1 SGHAT and CDR2 FQNNGV. Trimming stripped 4 bases from V and 0 bases from J, with 21 bases between. CDR3 loop: CASSSSGLVLRYQETQYF. CDR3 DNA sequence: TGTGCCAGCAGCTCCTCGGGGCTGGTGCTTAGGTACCAAGAGACCCAGTACTTC.

This clonotype was counted only a few times. CDR3 amino acids: CAISHQTREDQYF. CDR3 DNA: TGTGCCATCAGTCACCAGACCAGGGAGGACCAGTACTTC. The chain carries TRBV10-3 and TRBJ2-5; possibly TRBD2 for D (6 bases). Germline CDR1 ENHRY, CDR2 SYGVKD. The V end lost 5 bases, the J end lost 10 bases, and 17 bases lay between the germline ends. CDR3 length: 13 amino acids.

The chain uses TRBV5-6 and TRBJ1-2; 9 bases align to TRBD1. From germline, CDR1 is SGHDT and CDR2 YYEEEE. CDR3 size: 14 residues. V lost 4 bases to trimming and J lost 6 bases; unmatched junction nucleotides: 7. CDR3 region: CASSPRDRVHGYTF. The CDR3 DNA is TGTGCCAGCAGCCCCAGGGACAGGGTCCATGGCTACACCTTC.

In its sample, this clonotype was seen a few times. The V and J genes are TRBV7-3 and TRBJ1-1, with 9 bases matching TRBD1. CDR3 length: 14 residues. CDR1 is SGHTA and CDR2 is FQGTGA in the germline V gene. The trim removed 2 bases at V and 4 bases at J, leaving 2 bases unmatched. The CDR3 is CASSLLDRGTEAFF. As DNA, the CDR3 is TGTGCCAGCAGCTTATTGGACAGGGGCACTGAAGCTTTCTTT.

This clonotype was detected only a few times. V usage is TRBV6-5 and J usage is TRBJ2-6, with D possibly being TRBD1 or TRBD2 (5 bases each). CDR1 and CDR2 (germline): MNHEY, SVGAGI. This CDR3 contains 14 residues. Between the trimmed V and J ends, which lost 6 bases and 3 bases, there was a span of 9 bases. CDR3 nucleotides: TGTGCCAGCAGGTCAGGGAGTGGGGCCAACGTCCTGACTTTC. Its protein product is CASRSGSGANVLTF.

V gene TRBV11-2 combines with J gene TRBJ2-7, with a possible D match to TRBD1 (5 bases). The CDR3 contains 15 residues. CDR1 is SGHAT, CDR2 FQNNGV, per germline. The germline V and J ends were trimmed by 3 bases and 3 bases, with 15 bases remaining between them. The CDR3 protein is CASSLISGMSYEQYF. DNA for the CDR3: TGTGCCAGCAGCTTGATCTCAGGGATGAGCTACGAGCAGTACTTC.

The V and J genes are TRBV14 and TRBJ2-3; TRBD2 matches at 7 bases. Germline CDR1 is SGHDN and CDR2 is FVKESK. The CDR3 is made up of 15 amino acids. Unmatched junction bases numbered 1, after V lost 1 base and J lost 0 bases. The CDR3 coding sequence is TGTGCCAGCAGCCAAGGACTAGCTAGCACAGATACGCAGTATTTT. It translates to CASSQGLASTDTQYF.

This clonotype was picked up a small number of times. The CDR3 here is CSVESGARETQYF. CDR3 sequence (DNA): TGCAGCGTCGAATCAGGGGCCCGGGAGACCCAGTACTTC. The rearrangement links TRBV29-1 to TRBJ2-5, with D possibly TRBD1 on 6 matching bases. Germline loops: CDR1 SQVTM, CDR2 ANQGSEA. V was clipped by 6 bases and J by 5 bases, with 16 bases between them. This CDR3 region has 13 residues.

This chain connects TRBV5-1 to TRBJ2-5; D is unclear. This CDR3 has 14 amino acids. V was cut by 0 bases and J by 1 base, with 7 bases left in between. Looked up from germline, CDR1 is SGHRS and CDR2 is YFSETQ. CDR3 loop: CASSLGELQETQYF. The CDR3 nucleotides read TGCGCCAGCAGCTTGGGTGAGCTCCAAGAGACCCAGTACTTC.

This clonotype was recorded a few times. V and J are TRBV4-2 and TRBJ2-3; TRBD2 aligns across 9 bases. Germline lookup yields CDR1 LGHNA and CDR2 YNFKEQ. This CDR3 contains 17 residues. Germline trimming cut 1 base from V and 4 bases from J; bases unmatched to any gene: 9. The CDR3 sequence is CASSQVVVSGSPDTQYF. As DNA, the CDR3 is TGTGCCAGCAGCCAAGTCGTAGTTAGCGGGAGCCCAGATACGCAGTATTTT.

The V and J genes are TRBV4-1 and TRBJ2-3; 9 bases fit TRBD2. CDR3 length: 16 residues. Germline lookup yields CDR1 MGHRA and CDR2 YSYEKL. Trimming at V came to 1 base and at J to 0 bases, leaving 2 bases not matched to a gene. Here the CDR3 DNA reads TGCGCCAGCAGCCAAGGACTAGCGGAAAGCACAGATACGCAGTATTTT. This sequence encodes CASSQGLAESTDTQYF.

This clonotype was counted only a few times. The chain combines TRBV7-2 with TRBJ2-5; 9 nucleotides line up with TRBD2. V trimming: 6 bases; J trimming: 5 bases; junction bases outside the gene matches: 10. The length of the CDR3 is 15 residues. Looked up from germline, CDR1 is SGHTA and CDR2 is FQGNSA. In DNA, the CDR3 is TGTGCCAGCAGTTATAGCGGGAGTCTTCGGGAGACCCAGTACTTC. It translates to CASSYSGSLRETQYF.

This chain joins TRBV20-1 and TRBJ2-3; weak D call: TRBD2 (6 bases). The V gene's germline CDR1 is DFQATT and CDR2 SNEGSKA (reference sequence). There are 15 residues in the CDR3. Trimming took off 3 bases at V and 4 bases at J, with 17 bases between the two ends. The CDR3 here is CSASPIGEAADTQYF. The CDR3 bases are TGCAGTGCTAGTCCCATCGGGGAGGCCGCAGATACGCAGTATTTT.